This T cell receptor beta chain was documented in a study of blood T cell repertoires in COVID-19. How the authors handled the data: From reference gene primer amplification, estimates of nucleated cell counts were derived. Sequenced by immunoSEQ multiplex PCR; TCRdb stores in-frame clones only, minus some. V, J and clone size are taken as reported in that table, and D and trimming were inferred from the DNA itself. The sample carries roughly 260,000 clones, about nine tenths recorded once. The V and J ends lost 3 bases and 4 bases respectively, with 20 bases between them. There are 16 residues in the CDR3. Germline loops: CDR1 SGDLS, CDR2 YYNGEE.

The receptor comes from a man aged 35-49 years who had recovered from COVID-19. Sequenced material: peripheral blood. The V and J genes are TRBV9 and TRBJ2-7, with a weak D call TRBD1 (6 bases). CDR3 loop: CASSGRRQAGSYEQYF. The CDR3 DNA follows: TGTGCCAGCAGCGGGAGAAGACAGGCTGGTTCTTACGAGCAGTACTTC.